Presented here are 8 T cell receptor beta chains from one specimen sequenced in a study of metastatic and nonmetastatic thyroid tumors. TCRdb called clones again from the PCR reads with MiXCR. The sample contains about 18,000 clones, approximately 35% of which appear only once. Each patient came to thyroid surgery without any prior treatment (of any kind). Sequencing was done on a sample of tumor tissue. Receptors were obtained from a male donor with papillary thyroid cancer or a benign thyroid nodule (not recorded which). Some clones in this sample may be carry-over from other donors' samples.

This chain connects TRBV5-8 to TRBJ2-2; D ambiguous. There are 15 residues in the CDR3. Germline V gene sequence: CDR1 SGHTS, CDR2 YDEGEE. The V end lost 2 bases, the J end lost 5 bases, and 13 bases lay between the germline ends. The CDR3 region has the DNA TGTGCCAGCAGCTTTATCTGGAGTTTAACCGGGGAGCTGTTTTTT. This translates into CASSFIWSLTGELFF.

The chain recombines TRBV2 with TRBJ2-3, with 9 bases lining up with TRBD1. This CDR3 comprises 16 residues. Per the germline V gene, CDR1 is SNHLY and CDR2 is FYNNEI. V shed 4 bases, J shed 7 bases, and the junction held 12 bases outside the gene matches. CDR3 region: CASSVSRDRVQYTQYF. The CDR3 DNA reads TGTGCCAGCAGTGTAAGCCGGGACAGGGTGCAATATACGCAGTATTTT.

As concerns this clone: Being one base from a much bigger clone, this may be a read error. V gene TRBV6-5 combines with J gene TRBJ1-2; D gene unclear. This CDR3 spans 16 amino acids. In germline, CDR1 is MNHEY, CDR2 SVGAGI. CDR3 amino acids: CASNYSNAQRTGGYTF. In DNA form, the CDR3 reads TGTGCCAGCAATTACTCGAACGCCCAGCGGACCGGGGGCTACACCTTC.

This clone was recorded at least ten times. This chain uses TRBV2 with TRBJ1-2, with TRBD1 matching over 9 bases. Germline assignment: CDR1 SNHLY and CDR2 FYNNEI. This CDR3 region has 15 residues. V trimming: 2 bases; J trimming: 7 bases; junction bases outside the gene matches: 8. CDR3 sequence reads: CASSETGGASVGYTF. Here the CDR3 DNA reads TGTGCCAGCAGTGAAACAGGGGGCGCTTCGGTTGGCTACACCTTC.

This clone has at least ten counts. CDR3 sequence: CASTPQWGRLTDTQYF. The CDR3 region has the DNA TGTGCCAGTACCCCACAATGGGGGAGGCTCACAGATACGCAGTATTTT. This rearrangement joins TRBV19 to TRBJ2-3; D may be TRBD2 (6 bases). CDR3 length: 16 amino acids. V was shortened by 7 bases and J by 2 bases, with 19 bases between the two germline ends. Germline V gives CDR1 LNHDA, CDR2 SQIVND (reference sequence).

The chain is built from TRBV13 and TRBJ2-1, with 9 bases aligning to TRBD2. The CDR3 has 16 residues. The germline V gene has CDR1 PRHDT and CDR2 FYEKMQ (reference sequence). The junction had 4 bases not matched to a gene; V was cut back by 0 bases and J by 4 bases. Written as DNA, the CDR3 is TGTGCCAGCAGCTTAGGGACTAGCGGCACTTACAATGAGCAGTTCTTC. It specifies CASSLGTSGTYNEQFF.

This clone appeared many times. This rearrangement joins TRBV7-3 to TRBJ2-2; TRBD2 agrees at 7 bases. This CDR3 comprises 16 residues. Trimming at V came to 5 bases and at J to 7 bases, leaving 13 bases not matched to a gene. Per germline, CDR1 SGHTA and CDR2 FQGTGA. CDR3 residues: CASSPVGERDNGELFF. The CDR3 nucleotides are TGTGCCAGCAGCCCAGTCGGAGAGCGGGATAACGGGGAGCTGTTTTTT.

This clone occurred many times. The V gene is TRBV5-1, the J gene TRBJ2-5, with D unresolved. CDR3 length equals 13 residues. Germline V gene data show CDR1 as SGHRS and CDR2 as YFSETQ. Between the trimmed V and J ends, which lost 4 bases and 5 bases, there was a span of 12 bases. This CDR3 reads CASSPGSFETQYF. CDR3 nucleotide sequence: TGCGCCAGCAGCCCCGGCTCGTTTGAGACCCAGTACTTC. Combining the CDR3 with reference TRBV5-1 and TRBJ2-5 gives the whole variable domain KAGVTQTPRYLIKTRGQQVTLSCSPISGHRSVSWYQQTPGQGLQFLFEYFSETQRNKGNFPGRFSGRQFSNSRSEMNVSTLELGDSALYLCASSPGSFETQYFGPGTRLLVL.